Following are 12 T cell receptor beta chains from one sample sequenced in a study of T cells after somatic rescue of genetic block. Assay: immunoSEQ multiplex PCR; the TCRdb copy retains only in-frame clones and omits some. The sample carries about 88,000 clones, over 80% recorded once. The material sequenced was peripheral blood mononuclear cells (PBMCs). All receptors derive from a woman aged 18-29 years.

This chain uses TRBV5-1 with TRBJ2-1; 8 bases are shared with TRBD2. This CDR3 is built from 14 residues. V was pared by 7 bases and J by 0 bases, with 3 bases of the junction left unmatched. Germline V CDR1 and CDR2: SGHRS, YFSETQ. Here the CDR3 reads CASGSGSSYNEQFF. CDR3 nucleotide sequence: TGCGCCAGCGGGAGCGGGAGCTCCTACAATGAGCAGTTCTTC.

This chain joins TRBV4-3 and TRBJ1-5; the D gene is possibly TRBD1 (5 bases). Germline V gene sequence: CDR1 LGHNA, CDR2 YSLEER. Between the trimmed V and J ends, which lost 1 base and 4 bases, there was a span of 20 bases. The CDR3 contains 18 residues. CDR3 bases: TGCGCCAGCAGCCAAGCTTTAGGGGTCGAGGTGGGTAATCAGCCCCAGCATTTT. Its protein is CASSQALGVEVGNQPQHF.

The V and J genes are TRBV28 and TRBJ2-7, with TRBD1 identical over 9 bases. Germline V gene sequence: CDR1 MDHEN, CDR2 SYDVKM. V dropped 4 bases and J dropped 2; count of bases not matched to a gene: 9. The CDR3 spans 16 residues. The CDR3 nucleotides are TGTGCCAGCAGTTCCCTGGGACAGGGAGTTCCCTACGAGCAGTACTTC. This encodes CASSSLGQGVPYEQYF.

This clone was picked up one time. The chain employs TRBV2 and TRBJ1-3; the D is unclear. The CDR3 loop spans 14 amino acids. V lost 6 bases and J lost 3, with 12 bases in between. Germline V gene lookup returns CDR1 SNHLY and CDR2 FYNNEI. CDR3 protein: CASRWTPSGNTIYF. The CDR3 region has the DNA TGTGCCAGCAGGTGGACGCCGAGTGGAAACACCATATATTTT. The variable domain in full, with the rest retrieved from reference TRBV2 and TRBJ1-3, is EPEVTQTPSHQVTQMGQEVILRCVPISNHLYFYWYRQILGQKVEFLVSFYNNEISEKSEIFDDQFSVERPDGSNFTLKIRSTKLEDSAMYFCASRWTPSGNTIYFGEGSWLTVV.

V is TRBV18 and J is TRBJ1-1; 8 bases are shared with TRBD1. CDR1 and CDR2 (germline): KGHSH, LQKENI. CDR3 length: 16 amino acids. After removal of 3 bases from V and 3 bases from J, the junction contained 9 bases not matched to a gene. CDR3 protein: CASSPSPTGGDTEAFF. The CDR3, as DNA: TGTGCCAGCTCACCGTCCCCTACAGGGGGGGACACTGAAGCTTTCTTT.

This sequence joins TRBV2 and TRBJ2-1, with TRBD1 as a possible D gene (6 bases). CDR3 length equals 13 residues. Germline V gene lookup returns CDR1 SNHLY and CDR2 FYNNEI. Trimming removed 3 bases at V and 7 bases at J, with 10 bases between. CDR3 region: CASSEDRGNEQFF. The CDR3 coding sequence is TGTGCCAGCAGTGAGGACAGAGGGAATGAGCAGTTCTTC.

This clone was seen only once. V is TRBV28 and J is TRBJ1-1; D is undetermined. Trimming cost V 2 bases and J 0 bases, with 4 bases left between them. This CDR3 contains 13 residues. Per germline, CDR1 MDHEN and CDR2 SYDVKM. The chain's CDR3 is CASSLGMNTEAFF. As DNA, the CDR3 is TGTGCCAGCAGTTTAGGGATGAACACTGAAGCTTTCTTT.

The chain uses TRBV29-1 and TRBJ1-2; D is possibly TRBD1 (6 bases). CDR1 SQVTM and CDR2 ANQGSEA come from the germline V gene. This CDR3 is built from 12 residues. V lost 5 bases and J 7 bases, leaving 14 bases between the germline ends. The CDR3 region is CSVSGEGGGYTF. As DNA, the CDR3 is TGCAGCGTTTCCGGGGAGGGGGGTGGCTACACCTTC.

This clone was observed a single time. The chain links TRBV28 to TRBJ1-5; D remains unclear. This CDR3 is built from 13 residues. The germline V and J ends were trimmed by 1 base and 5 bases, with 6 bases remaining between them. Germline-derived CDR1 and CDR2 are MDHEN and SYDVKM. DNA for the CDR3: TGTGCCAGCAGTTTATTGGGGTATCAGCCCCAGCATTTT. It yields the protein CASSLLGYQPQHF.

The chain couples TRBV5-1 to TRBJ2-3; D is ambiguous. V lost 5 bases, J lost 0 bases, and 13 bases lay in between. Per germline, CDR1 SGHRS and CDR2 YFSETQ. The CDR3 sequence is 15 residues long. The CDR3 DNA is TGCGCCAGCAGACTTAGACCTGCTAGCACAGATACGCAGTATTTT. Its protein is CASRLRPASTDTQYF.

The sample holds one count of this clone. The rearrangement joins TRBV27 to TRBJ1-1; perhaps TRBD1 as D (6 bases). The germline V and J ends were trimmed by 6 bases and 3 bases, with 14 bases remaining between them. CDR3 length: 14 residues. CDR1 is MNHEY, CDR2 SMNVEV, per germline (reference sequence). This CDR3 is CASSWAGADTEAFF. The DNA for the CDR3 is TGTGCCAGCAGCTGGGCGGGGGCGGACACTGAAGCTTTCTTT.

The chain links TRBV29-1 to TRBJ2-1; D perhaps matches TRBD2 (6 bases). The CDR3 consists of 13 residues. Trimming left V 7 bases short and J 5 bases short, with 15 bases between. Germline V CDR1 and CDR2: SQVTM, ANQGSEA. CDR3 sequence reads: CSASRGGDNEQFF. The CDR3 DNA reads TGCAGCGCCTCCCGGGGAGGCGACAATGAGCAGTTCTTC.